The source of this T cell receptor beta chain is a study of shared clonotypes between healthy human individuals (TCRdb year 2020). Looking at the study overall: The cohort included three men and a couple of women between 18 and 49 years of age. Per donor, three plates each were used for CD4 naive and CD4 memory, two for CD8 naive, and one for CD8 memory. The study deeply sequenced blood TCR repertoires of five healthy adults to estimate repertoire size and the extent of clonotype sharing between individuals. Libraries were prepared and TCR repertoires were sequenced by different laboratories using diverse techniques, in order to increase sequencing depth and limit assay-specific biases. Per donor, leukapheresis produced somewhere between about 0.85 and 10 billion PBMCs. Overall study outcomes, separate from this receptor: Sampling was restricted to blood, and TCR repertoires in tissues likely differ from the TCR repertoires found in blood. Pairwise subsampling led to the expectation that sequencing depth would affect the degree of clonotype sharing among donors. Clonotypes shared by all four sorted-subset donors showed higher generation probabilities than non-shared clonotypes. The small number of donors limited the genetic and exposure-history diversity represented. Across four donors, 5% to 6% of naive CD4, around 3.3% of naive CD8, under 2.5% of memory CD4, and approximately 0.4% of memory CD8 clonotypes were shared. Estimated clonotype richness was generally larger for naive than for memory subsets. Incomplete sequencing was indicated by rarefaction of sorted-subset datasets, despite the large sequencing depth.

Using the deep immunoSEQ assay, TCR CDR3 regions were amplified from genomic DNA by multiplex PCR. Genomic DNA extracted from each cell subset was distributed evenly over all wells of several immunoSEQ 96-well plates, and each plate served as one replicate. For sorted subsets, around 0.2 ug genomic DNA, equal to 25,000 to 35,000 T cell genomes, was loaded into each replicate PCR. Purified libraries were measured with a Qubit 3.0 fluorometer, size-checked on a Bioanalyzer 2100, and measured again with the KAPA Library Quantification kit. Each immunoSEQ 96-well plate was sequenced on its own single-read 150-cycle Illumina NextSeq 550 flow cell. As for the original processing: The immunoSEQ output contained only junctional sequences without quality scores, so filtering could not match that applied to full-length reads. To assign V/J genes and CDR3, sequences were annotated using PyIR, a Python wrapper for IgBLAST v1.9, with IMGT germline references. Reads were filtered out if the reads had weak V/J assignments (E-value above 1e-6), no CDR3, stop codons, out-of-frame junctions, or ambiguous translated residues. A V3J clonotype was defined by an identical inferred V gene, J gene, and CDR3 amino acid sequence. Percentage overlap between repertoires was computed as shared unique clonotypes divided by the size of the smaller repertoire. Repertoire richness was assessed with RTK rarefaction, the Chao1 estimator, and Recon v2.1 estimates of unobserved clonotypes. For all TCRbeta clonotypes obtained by the gDNA method from a few donors, generation probabilities were computed with OLGA. Held by TCRdb, this immuneACCESS table contains in-frame sequences only and omits some clones. Under half of the omission traces to an unresolved V gene where checked; the cause of the rest is unknown. V and J calls plus clone size are reproduced from that table; the DNA served to infer D and trimming. For this sample there are 2,500,000 or so clones; over 85% appear just once. The top ten clonotypes cover approximately 0.37% of the sample.

Comments on this clone: This clone's antigen is unknown. No per-base quality is available; no much larger clone lies one base away. The sample has other DNA sequences that encode this CDR3 too.

Donors were healthy HIV-negative adults with no recently reported acute infections or vaccinations. Every donor was a Caucasian adult residing in Nashville, Tennessee, USA. CD4+ T cells were enriched by magnetic negative selection, after which naive cells were positively selected on CD45RA and the negative fraction was taken as the memory subset. After blood collection by leukapheresis, PBMCs were isolated using Ficoll-Histopaque density gradient centrifugation and then cryopreserved in the vapor phase of liquid nitrogen. Analytical flow cytometry was used to check the purity and quantity of every magnetically sorted T cell population. Genomic DNA was isolated from each sorted fraction and quantified by UV absorbance on a Nanodrop 2000c. V sheds 2 bases and J sheds 4 bases, leaving 11 bases between their ends. For CDR1 and CDR2, the germline V gene lists MNHEY and SVGAGI. From the cysteine up to the phenylalanine, the CDR3 has a length of 14 residues. Only the CDR3 DNA is retained, 42 bases long and in frame from the first base.

The receptor was isolated from a man between 18 and 35 years old in good health. Some clones in this sample may be carry-over from other donors' samples. The V and J genes are TRBV6-5 and TRBJ1-2, and TRBD1 may be the D gene, going by 5 matching bases. Sequences were obtained from naive CD4+ T cells from PBMCs. The cell subset or site label of this sample denotes: CD45RA+ positively selected. The CDR3 amino acid sequence is: CASSYRGTAYGYTF. The DNA reads as follows: TGTGCCAGCAGTTACAGGGGAACTGCCTATGGCTACACCTTC.